Listed below are T cell receptor beta chains from one sample, sequenced in a study of Ad26.COV2.S vaccination and SARS-CoV-2 variants. Sequencing was performed with immunoSEQ multiplex PCR; in TCRdb, only in-frame clones are kept and a portion is missing. This table holds 300,000 to 450,000 clones, 92% found once. This sample comprised peripheral blood, obtained after recovery from COVID-19. The receptors were sampled from a human donor who had recovered from COVID-19. The conserved cysteine and the conserved F or W are not part of the CDR3 here.

CDR3 length,V gene,CDR3 protein
12,TRBV27,ASSLSRRQGEAF
11,TRBV4-1,ASSRDGNSPLH
14,TRBV19,ASSILGQGNTGELF
12,TRBV7-2,ASSLTGPGGGYT
18,TRBV19,ASSKPTGAPNLGTNEKLF
13,TRBV6-5,ASSPGRSSGNTIY
14,TRBV7-9,ASSFLRVAGANEQF
13,TRBV19,ASSRAGLYTQPQH
13,TRBV7-2,ASSLDRDWYYGYT
11,TRBV12-3/TRBV12-4,ASSVRGPPEAF
13,TRBV25-1,ASSEPGAKAGELF
14,TRBV9,ASSVESSGYTDTQY
10,TRBV27,ASREGSDEQF